Listed here is a single T cell receptor (beta chain). Its antigen is unknown. Germline values: CDR1 LNHDA, CDR2 SQIVND (reference sequence). This CDR3 spans 13 amino acids. The V end was cut by 6 bases, the J end by 4 bases, with 12 bases between. This record comes from a study of a mutant IDH1 vaccine in newly diagnosed glioma. Study context: The first vaccination came 4-6 weeks after radiotherapy alone, or with temozolomide cycles. There were roughly 60% males and around 38% females among treated patients, whose mean age was approximately 41 years.

Profiled with immunoSEQ multiplex PCR; TCRdb holds only in-frame clones, not every one. The table has around 50,000 clones, 78% seen once. Study-wide results and caveats: Seemingly, pseudoprogression had no relation to changes in the top peripheral T cell clonotypes.

Time point denoted: week 5, during vaccination. Each vaccine dose was 300 ug of mutant IDH1 20-mer peptide, with topical imiquimod. Newly diagnosed WHO grade 3 or 4 IDH1-mutant, ATRX-lost astrocytomas were identified in the donors. The sequence was obtained from a man between 45 and 60 years old with glioma. This chain uses TRBV19 with TRBJ1-2; perhaps TRBD1 as D (6 bases). This specimen consisted of PBMCs, obtained from a glioma patient whose treatment included an IDH1 peptide vaccine. Here the CDR3 reads CASSPQGFYGYTF. The CDR3 DNA reads TGTGCCAGTAGCCCACAGGGTTTCTATGGCTACACCTTC.